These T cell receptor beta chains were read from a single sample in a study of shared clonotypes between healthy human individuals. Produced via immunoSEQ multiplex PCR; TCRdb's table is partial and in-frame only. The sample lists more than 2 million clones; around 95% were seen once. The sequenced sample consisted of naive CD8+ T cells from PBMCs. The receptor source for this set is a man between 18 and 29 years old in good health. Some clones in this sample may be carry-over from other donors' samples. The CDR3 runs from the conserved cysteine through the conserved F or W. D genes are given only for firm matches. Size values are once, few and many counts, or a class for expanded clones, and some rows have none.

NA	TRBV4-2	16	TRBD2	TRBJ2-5	CASSQVWGGDEETQYF	TGTGCCAGCAGCCAAGTCTGGGGGGGAGATGAAGAGACCCAGTACTTC
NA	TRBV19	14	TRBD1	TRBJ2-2	CASLGQGWTGELFF	TGTGCCAGTTTGGGACAGGGTTGGACCGGGGAGCTGTTTTTT
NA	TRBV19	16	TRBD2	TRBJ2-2	CASSIAAGGPYGELFF	TGTGCCAGTAGTATCGCAGCGGGAGGGCCGTACGGGGAGCTGTTTTTT
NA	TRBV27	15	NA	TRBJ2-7	CASSPRGPGPYEQYF	TGTGCCAGCAGTCCCAGGGGTCCCGGACCCTACGAGCAGTACTTC
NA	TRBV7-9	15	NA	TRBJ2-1	CASSHGDPSYNEQFF	TGTGCCAGCAGTCACGGGGACCCCTCCTACAATGAGCAGTTCTTC
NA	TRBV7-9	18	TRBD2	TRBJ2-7	CASSYPGTSGKLDYEQYF	TGTGCCAGCAGCTACCCCGGGACTAGCGGGAAATTAGACTACGAGCAGTACTTC
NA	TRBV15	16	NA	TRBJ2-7	CATSRGNGGISYEQYF	TGTGCCACCAGCAGAGGAAATGGCGGGATCTCCTACGAGCAGTACTTC
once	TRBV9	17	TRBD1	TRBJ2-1	CASSASSGGNPYNEQFF	TGTGCCAGCAGCGCTTCCTCAGGGGGTAATCCCTACAATGAGCAGTTCTTC
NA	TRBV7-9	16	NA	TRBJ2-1	CASSFGFLSPYNEQFF	TGTGCCAGCAGCTTCGGGTTCCTATCCCCCTACAATGAGCAGTTCTTC
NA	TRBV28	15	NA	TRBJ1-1	CASNDPQGLSTEAFF	TGTGCCAGCAACGACCCACAGGGTTTGAGTACTGAAGCTTTCTTT
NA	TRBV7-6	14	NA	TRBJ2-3	CASSPDGHGDTQYF	TGTGCCAGCAGCCCCGACGGGCATGGAGATACGCAGTATTTT
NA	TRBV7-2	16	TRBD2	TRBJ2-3	CASSPGTRDITDTQYF	TGTGCCAGCAGCCCCGGGACTAGGGACATCACAGATACGCAGTATTTT
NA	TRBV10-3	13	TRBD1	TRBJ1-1	CAISGTENTEAFF	TGTGCCATCAGCGGGACAGAGAACACTGAAGCTTTCTTT
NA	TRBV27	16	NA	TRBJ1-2	CASSPGRGEANYGYTF	TGTGCCAGCAGCCCCGGCAGGGGAGAAGCTAACTATGGCTACACCTTC
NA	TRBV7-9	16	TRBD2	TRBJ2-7	CASSPRTSGSSYEQYF	TGTGCCAGCAGCCCCCGGACTAGCGGGAGCTCCTACGAGCAGTACTTC
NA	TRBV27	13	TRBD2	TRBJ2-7	CASSLGLGGEQYF	TGTGCCAGCAGTTTGGGACTAGGTGGCGAGCAGTACTTC
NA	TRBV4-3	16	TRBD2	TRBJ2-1	CASSQDRLAANNEQFF	TGCGCCAGCAGCCAAGATCGGCTAGCGGCCAACAATGAGCAGTTCTTC
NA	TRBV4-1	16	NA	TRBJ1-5	CASSQDHGLTLQPQHF	TGCGCCAGCAGCCAAGATCACGGACTGACCCTGCAGCCCCAGCATTTT
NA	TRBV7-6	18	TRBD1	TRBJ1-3	CASSYTYDRALSGNTIYF	TGTGCCAGCAGCTATACCTACGACAGGGCGCTAAGTGGAAACACCATATATTTT
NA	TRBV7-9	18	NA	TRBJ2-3	CASSLGLGGSTGKDTQYF	TGTGCCAGCAGCTTAGGACTCGGCGGCTCAACGGGCAAAGATACGCAGTATTTT
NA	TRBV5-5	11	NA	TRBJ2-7	CASSLNYEQYF	TGTGCCAGCAGCCTCAACTACGAGCAGTACTTC
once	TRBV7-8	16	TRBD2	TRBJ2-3	CASSNGLAGPTDTQYF	TGTGCCAGCAGCAACGGACTAGCGGGCCCCACAGATACGCAGTATTTT
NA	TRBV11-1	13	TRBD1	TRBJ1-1	CASSPGQGTEAFF	TGTGCCAGCAGCCCTGGACAGGGAACTGAAGCTTTCTTT
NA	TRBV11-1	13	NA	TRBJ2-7	CASSFGQTYEQYF	TGTGCCAGCAGCTTTGGGCAGACCTACGAGCAGTACTTC
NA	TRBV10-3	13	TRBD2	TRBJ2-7	CAISDPGGNEQYF	TGTGCCATCAGCGACCCGGGGGGTAACGAGCAGTACTTC
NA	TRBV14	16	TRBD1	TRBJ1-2	CASSQKAQGANYGYTF	TGTGCCAGCAGCCAAAAAGCACAGGGGGCTAACTATGGCTACACCTTC
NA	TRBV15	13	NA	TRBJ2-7	CATSREWGREQYF	TGTGCCACCAGCAGAGAGTGGGGGCGCGAGCAGTACTTC